This T cell receptor (beta chain) was documented in a study of blood T cell repertoires in COVID-19. Study context: Samples representing acute and convalescent COVID-19 were sourced from the United States, Italy and Spain.

Repertoires were generated with immunoSEQ multiplex PCR, while TCRdb's copy carries only in-frame clones and drops some. The table has around 260,000 clones, 80% to 90% seen once. Trimming pared 2 bases from V and 2 bases from J, leaving 9 bases between. The CDR3 spans 15 residues. The germline V gene encodes CDR1 ENHRY and CDR2 SYGVKD. This study enrolled people aged roughly 18 to 89 from approximately 25 US geographic areas. Participants had their cohort set by participant-reported clinical history. The sample consisted of PBMCs or T cells enriched from blood (not recorded which). This TCR derives from a woman aged 25 to 39 who had recovered from COVID-19. The chain joins TRBV10-3 to TRBJ2-2; D ambiguous. The CDR3 region is CAISEEAINTGELFF. The CDR3 nucleotides are TGTGCCATCAGTGAGGAGGCGATAAACACCGGGGAGCTGTTTTTT.